This T cell receptor beta chain originates from a study of post-analysis software for immune sequencing data (dated by TCRdb to 2015 to 2017). Some background on the complete study: Relapsing-remitting, secondary progressive and progressive-relapsing multiple sclerosis were recorded as disease courses, and subtype annotation was lacking for some patients. The multiple sclerosis patient repertoires were compared with 10 to 12 previously published healthy control repertoires from donors aged about 6 to 26 years. A subset of samples was prepared in parallel using single-end sample barcoding, then pooled and co-amplified after Illumina adapter ligation. Broad study findings and their caveats: Normalized Chao1 diversity was significantly lower in multiple sclerosis patients than controls, suggesting substantial peripheral T-cell clonal expansion. Direct clustering with F measure showed strong co-clustering of samples prepared in the same batch, prompting a batch-effect correction. Patients showed significantly higher frequencies than controls for about 5 TRBV segments, among them TRBV5-6, TRBV5-1 and TRBV20-1. The multiple sclerosis patient group was slightly younger than the control group.

CDR1 and CDR2 (MNHEY, SVGAGI) derive from the germline V gene. Cut back by 5 bases and 4 bases, the V and J ends lie 17 bases apart. The CDR3 spans 15 residues, from the cysteine through the phenylalanine. Only the CDR3 region is kept as DNA, spanning 45 bases read in frame from base 1. To demonstrate the VDJtools post-analysis software, the study profiled TCR beta repertoires from the peripheral blood of some 13 young patients with multiple sclerosis. Multiple sclerosis patients were children and adolescents aged roughly 6 to 17 years. Libraries were built with PCR. Sequenced on an Illumina HiSeq 2500. To reduce PCR and sequencing biases, unique molecular identifiers were built into the TCR beta cDNA libraries. Per 1 to 10 million input T cells, some 500,000 cDNA molecules were obtained, such that each molecule approximated one T cell. The same protocol used for the earlier healthy control dataset was applied to prepare and sequence the patient libraries. Samples belonging to the same batch were prepared together, multiplexed and sequenced on a shared HiSeq lane. The authors processed their data as follows. Raw barcoded reads were processed with MIGEC, discarding single-read molecular identifier groups before consensus assembly and CDR3 extraction. Clonotype tables were post-analysed with VDJtools, normalizing diversity by down-sampling all datasets to the smallest sample size. In repertoire overlap clustering, CDR3 amino acid sequences, but not nucleotide sequences, were matched to correct batch-related cross-sample contamination. In TCRdb, the public reads were trimmed at Q25 with fastp and aligned with MiXCR, with productive beta chains retained. Every entry covers one CDR3 protein and lists the most common genes and DNA from its rows. TCRdb's processing, not the authors' own work, is the source of the V and J calls. The sample table records about 430,000 distinct CDR3 sequences; 30% to 45% of these occur just once. In total, the top ten clones hold approximately 7.7% of the sample.

This clonotype was detected many times. Its recognized antigen is unknown. No per-base quality is available; no much larger clone lies one base away. Sequencing used blood. This clonotype originated in a girl aged 2-15 years with multiple sclerosis. The rearrangement combines TRBV6-5 with TRBJ2-5; 5 matching bases give a weak D call of TRBD1. The CDR3 sequence is CASSKRTPLGETQYF. In nucleotide form, the sequence is TGTGCCAGCAGTAAAAGGACACCACTGGGAGAGACCCAGTACTTC.